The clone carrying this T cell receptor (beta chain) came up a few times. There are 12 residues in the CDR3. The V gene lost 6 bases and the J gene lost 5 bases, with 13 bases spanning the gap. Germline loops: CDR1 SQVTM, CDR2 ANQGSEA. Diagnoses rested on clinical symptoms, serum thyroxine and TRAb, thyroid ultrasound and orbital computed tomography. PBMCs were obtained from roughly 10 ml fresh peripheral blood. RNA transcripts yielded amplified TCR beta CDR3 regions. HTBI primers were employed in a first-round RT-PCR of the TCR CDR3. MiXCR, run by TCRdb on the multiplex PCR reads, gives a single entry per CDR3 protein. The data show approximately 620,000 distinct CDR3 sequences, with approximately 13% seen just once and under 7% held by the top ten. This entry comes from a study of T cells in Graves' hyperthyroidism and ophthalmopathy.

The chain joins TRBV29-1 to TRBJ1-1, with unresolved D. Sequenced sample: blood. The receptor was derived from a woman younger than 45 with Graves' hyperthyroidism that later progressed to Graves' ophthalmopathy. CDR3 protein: CSVQLSGTEAFF. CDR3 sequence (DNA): TGCAGCGTCCAACTGTCCGGGACTGAAGCTTTCTTT.